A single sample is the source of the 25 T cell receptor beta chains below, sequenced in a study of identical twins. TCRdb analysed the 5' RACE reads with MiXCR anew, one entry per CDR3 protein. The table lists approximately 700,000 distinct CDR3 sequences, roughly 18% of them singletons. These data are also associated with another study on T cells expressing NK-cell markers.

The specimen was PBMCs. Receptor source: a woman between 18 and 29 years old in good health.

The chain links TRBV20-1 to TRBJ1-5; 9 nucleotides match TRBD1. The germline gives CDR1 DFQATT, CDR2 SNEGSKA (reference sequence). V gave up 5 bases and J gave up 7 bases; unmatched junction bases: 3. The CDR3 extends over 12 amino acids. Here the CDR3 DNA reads TGCAGTGCTGGGACAGGGAAACAGCCCCAGCATTTT. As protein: CSAGTGKQPQHF.

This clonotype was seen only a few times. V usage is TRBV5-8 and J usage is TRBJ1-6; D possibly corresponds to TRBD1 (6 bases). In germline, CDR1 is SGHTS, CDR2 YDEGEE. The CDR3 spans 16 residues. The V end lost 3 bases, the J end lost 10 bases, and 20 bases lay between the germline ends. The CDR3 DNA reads TGTGCCAGCAGCTACGGGACATCCTCCTGGAGGTCACCCCTCCACTTT. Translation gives CASSYGTSSWRSPLHF. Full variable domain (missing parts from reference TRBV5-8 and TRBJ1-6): EAGVTQSPTHLIKTRGQQATLRCSPISGHTSVYWYQQALGLGLQFLLWYDEGEERNRGNFPPRFSGRQFPNYSSELNVNALELEDSALYLCASSYGTSSWRSPLHFGNGTRLTVT.

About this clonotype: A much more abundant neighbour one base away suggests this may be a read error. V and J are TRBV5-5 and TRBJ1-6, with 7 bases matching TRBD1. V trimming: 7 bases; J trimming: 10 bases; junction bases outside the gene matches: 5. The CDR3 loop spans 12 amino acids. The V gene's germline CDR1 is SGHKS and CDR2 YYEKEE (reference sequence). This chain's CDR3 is CASGTGDSPLHF. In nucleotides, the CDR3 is TGTGCCAGCGGCACAGGGGACTCACCCCTCCACTTT.

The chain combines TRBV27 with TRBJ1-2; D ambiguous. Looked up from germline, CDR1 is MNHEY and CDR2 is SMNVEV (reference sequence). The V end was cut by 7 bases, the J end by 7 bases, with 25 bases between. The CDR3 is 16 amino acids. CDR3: CASTPIAGNVTRGYTF. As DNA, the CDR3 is TGTGCCAGCACCCCCATCGCCGGGAATGTTACGCGTGGCTACACCTTC.

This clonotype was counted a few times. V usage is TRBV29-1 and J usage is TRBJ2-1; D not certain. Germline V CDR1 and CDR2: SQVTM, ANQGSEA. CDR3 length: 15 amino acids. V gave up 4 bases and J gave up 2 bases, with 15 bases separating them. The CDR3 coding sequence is TGCAGCGTTGGCACAGCGACTGATACCTACAATGAGCAGTTCTTC. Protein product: CSVGTATDTYNEQFF.

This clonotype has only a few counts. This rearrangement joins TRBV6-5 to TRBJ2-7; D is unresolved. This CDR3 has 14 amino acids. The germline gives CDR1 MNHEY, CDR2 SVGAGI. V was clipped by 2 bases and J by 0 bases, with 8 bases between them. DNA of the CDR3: TGTGCCAGCAGTTACAGGTTATACTCCTACGAGCAGTACTTC. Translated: CASSYRLYSYEQYF.

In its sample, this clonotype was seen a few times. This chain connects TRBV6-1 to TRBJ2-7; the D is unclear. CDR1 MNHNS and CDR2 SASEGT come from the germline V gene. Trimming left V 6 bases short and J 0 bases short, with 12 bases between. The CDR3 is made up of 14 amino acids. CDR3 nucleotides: TGTGCCAGCAGAAGGACGGTGAGCTCCTACGAGCAGTACTTC. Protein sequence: CASRRTVSSYEQYF.

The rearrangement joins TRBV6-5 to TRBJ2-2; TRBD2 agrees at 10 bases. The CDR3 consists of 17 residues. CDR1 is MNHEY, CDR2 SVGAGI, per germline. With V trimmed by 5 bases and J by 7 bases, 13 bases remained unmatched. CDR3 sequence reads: CASSNQGRLAGDGELFF. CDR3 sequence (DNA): TGTGCCAGCAGTAACCAAGGGCGGCTAGCGGGGGACGGGGAGCTGTTTTTT.

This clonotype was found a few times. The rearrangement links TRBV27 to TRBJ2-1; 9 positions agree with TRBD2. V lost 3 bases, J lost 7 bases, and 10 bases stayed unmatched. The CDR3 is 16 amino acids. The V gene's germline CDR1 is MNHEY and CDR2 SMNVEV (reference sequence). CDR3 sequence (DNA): TGTGCCAGCAGTTTCCGGGCTAGCGGGACTGGTAATGAGCAGTTCTTC. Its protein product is CASSFRASGTGNEQFF.

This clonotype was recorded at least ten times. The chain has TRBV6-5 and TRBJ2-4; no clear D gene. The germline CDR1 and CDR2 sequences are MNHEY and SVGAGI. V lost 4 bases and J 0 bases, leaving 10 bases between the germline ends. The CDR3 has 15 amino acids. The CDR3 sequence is CASSSGRLAKNIQYF. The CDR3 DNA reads TGTGCCAGCAGTTCCGGCCGACTAGCCAAAAACATTCAGTACTTC.

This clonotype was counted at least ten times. CDR3 sequence reads: CSASWTSHEQYF. CDR3 nucleotide sequence: TGCAGTGCTTCCTGGACTAGTCACGAGCAGTACTTC. V gene TRBV20-1 combines with J gene TRBJ2-7, with 7 bases fitting TRBD2. Germline CDR1 is DFQATT and CDR2 is SNEGSKA (reference sequence). There are 12 residues in the CDR3. V lost 5 bases, J lost 5 bases, and 6 bases stayed unmatched.

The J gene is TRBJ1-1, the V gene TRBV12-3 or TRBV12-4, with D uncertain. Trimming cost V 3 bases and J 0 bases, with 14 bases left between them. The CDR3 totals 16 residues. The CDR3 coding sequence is TGTGCCAGCAGTTTCTTAAGGAGCTCTATGAACACTGAAGCTTTCTTT. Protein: CASSFLRSSMNTEAFF.

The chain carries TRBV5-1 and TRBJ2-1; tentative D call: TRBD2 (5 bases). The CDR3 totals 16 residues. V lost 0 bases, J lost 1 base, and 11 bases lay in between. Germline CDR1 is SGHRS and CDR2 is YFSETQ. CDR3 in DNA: TGCGCCAGCAGCTTGGAGTTGCGGGTATCCTACAATGAGCAGTTCTTC. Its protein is CASSLELRVSYNEQFF.

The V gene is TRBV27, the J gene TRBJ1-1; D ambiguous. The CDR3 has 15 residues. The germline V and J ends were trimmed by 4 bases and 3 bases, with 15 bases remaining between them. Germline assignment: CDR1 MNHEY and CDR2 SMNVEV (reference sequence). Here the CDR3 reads CASSSGPQLDTEAFF. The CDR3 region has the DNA TGTGCCAGCAGTTCCGGGCCCCAACTGGACACTGAAGCTTTCTTT.

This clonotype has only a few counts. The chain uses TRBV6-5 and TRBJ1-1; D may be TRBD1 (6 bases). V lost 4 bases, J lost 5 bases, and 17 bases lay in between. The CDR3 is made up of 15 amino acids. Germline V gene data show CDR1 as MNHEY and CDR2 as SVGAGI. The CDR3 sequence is CASSSRTAGVTEAFF. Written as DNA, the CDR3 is TGTGCCAGCAGTTCTAGGACAGCCGGGGTTACTGAAGCTTTCTTT.

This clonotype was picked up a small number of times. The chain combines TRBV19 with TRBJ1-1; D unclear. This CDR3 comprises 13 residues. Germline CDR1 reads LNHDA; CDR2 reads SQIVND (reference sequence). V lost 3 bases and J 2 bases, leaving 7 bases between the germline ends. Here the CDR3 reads CASSMVRNTEAFF. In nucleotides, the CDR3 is TGTGCCAGTAGTATGGTGAGAAACACTGAAGCTTTCTTT.

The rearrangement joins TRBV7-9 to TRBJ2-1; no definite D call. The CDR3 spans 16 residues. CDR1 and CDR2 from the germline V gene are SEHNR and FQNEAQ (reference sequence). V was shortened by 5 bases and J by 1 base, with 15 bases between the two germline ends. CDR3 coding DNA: TGTGCCAGCAGCCAGCCTTCCTCCGGGTCCTACAATGAGCAGTTCTTC. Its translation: CASSQPSSGSYNEQFF.

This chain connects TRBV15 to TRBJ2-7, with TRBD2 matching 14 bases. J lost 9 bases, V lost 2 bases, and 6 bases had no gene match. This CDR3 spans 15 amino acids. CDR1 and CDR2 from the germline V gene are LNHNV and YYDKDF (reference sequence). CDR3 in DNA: TGTGCCACCAGCAGAACCGGGACTAGCGGGAGTAGGCAGTACTTC. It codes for CATSRTGTSGSRQYF.

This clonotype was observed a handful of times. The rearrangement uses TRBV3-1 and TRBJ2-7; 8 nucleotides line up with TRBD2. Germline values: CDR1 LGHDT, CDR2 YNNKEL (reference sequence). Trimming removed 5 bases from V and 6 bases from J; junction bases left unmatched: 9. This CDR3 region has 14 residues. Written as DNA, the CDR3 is TGTGCCAGCAGCTCGGCGGGACTAGTCGGCGAGCAGTACTTC. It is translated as CASSSAGLVGEQYF.

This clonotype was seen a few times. CDR3 in amino acids: CASSPTGTAQQETQYF. The CDR3 region has the DNA TGCGCCAGCAGCCCTACAGGGACGGCCCAGCAAGAGACCCAGTACTTC. The rearrangement uses TRBV5-1 and TRBJ2-5; possible D gene TRBD1, 6 bases. Germline V gene sequence: CDR1 SGHRS, CDR2 YFSETQ. This CDR3 has 16 amino acids. V lost 4 bases to trimming and J lost 2 bases, with 18 bases between them.

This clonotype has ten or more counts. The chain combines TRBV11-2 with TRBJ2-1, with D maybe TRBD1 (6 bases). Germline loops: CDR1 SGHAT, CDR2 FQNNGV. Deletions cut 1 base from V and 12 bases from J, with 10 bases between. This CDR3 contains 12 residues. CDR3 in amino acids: CASSLVETGQFF. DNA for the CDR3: TGTGCCAGCAGCTTAGTAGAGACAGGGCAGTTCTTC.

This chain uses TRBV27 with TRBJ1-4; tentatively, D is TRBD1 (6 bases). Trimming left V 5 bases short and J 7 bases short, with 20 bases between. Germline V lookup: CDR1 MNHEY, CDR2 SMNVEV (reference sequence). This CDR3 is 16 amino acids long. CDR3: CASSLSWDTTGEKLFF. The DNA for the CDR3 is TGTGCCAGCAGTCTCAGTTGGGACACGACCGGTGAAAAACTGTTTTTT.

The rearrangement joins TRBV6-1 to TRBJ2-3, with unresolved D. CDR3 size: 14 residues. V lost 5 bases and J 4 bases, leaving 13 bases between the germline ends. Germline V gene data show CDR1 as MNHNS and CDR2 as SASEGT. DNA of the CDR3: TGTGCCAGCAGTAGCCCCTTGCTAGCAGATACGCAGTATTTT. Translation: CASSSPLLADTQYF.

CDR3 DNA sequence: TGCGCCAGCAGCTTGGCCGGGTTTCTCTCTGGGGCCAACGTCCTGACTTTC. Residues: CASSLAGFLSGANVLTF. This chain uses TRBV5-1 with TRBJ2-6; D gene uncertain. CDR1 and CDR2 from the germline V gene are SGHRS and YFSETQ. There are 17 residues in the CDR3. The V and J ends lost 0 bases and 0 bases respectively, with 10 bases between them.

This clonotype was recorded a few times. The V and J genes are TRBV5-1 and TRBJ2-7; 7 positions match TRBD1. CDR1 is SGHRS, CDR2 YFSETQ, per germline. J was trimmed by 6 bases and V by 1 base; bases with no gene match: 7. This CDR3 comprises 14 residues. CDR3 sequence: CASSLNRGYGEQYF. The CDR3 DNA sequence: TGCGCCAGCAGCTTGAACAGGGGATATGGCGAGCAGTACTTC.